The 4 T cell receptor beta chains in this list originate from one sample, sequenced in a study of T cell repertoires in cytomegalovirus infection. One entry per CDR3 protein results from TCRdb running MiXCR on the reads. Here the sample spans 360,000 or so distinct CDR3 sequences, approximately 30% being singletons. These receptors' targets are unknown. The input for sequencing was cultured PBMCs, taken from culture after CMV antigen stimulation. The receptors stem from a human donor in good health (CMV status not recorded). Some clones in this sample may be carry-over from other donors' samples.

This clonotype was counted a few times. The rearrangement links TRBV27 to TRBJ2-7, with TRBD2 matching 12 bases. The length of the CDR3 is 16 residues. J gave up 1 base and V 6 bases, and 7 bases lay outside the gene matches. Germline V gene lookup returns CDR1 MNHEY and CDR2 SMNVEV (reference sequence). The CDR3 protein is CASRRLAGEDSYEQYF. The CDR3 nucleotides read TGTGCCAGCAGGCGACTAGCGGGAGAGGATTCCTACGAGCAGTACTTC.

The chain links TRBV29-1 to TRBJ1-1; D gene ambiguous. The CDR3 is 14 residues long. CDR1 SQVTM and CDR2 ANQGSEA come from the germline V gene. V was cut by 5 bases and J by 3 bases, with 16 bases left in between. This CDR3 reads CSVPTGGRYTEAFF. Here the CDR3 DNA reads TGCAGCGTTCCAACCGGTGGCCGGTACACTGAAGCTTTCTTT.

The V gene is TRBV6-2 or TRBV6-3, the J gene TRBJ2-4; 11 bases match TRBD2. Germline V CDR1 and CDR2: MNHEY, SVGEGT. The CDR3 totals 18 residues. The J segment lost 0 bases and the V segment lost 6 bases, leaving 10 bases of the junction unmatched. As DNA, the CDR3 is TGTGCCAGCAGGGACCGGGGACTAGCGGTCATAGCCAAAAACATTCAGTACTTC. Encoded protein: CASRDRGLAVIAKNIQYF.

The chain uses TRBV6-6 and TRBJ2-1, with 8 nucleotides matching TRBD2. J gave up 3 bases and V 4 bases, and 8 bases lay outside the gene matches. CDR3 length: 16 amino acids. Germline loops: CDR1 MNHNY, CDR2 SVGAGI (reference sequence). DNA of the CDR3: TGTGCCAGCAGTTCCACGACTAGCGTGAACTACAATGAGCAGTTCTTC. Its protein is CASSSTTSVNYNEQFF.